This T cell receptor (beta chain) was identified in a study of blood T cell repertoires in COVID-19. Study members were between about 18 and 100 years old and lived in 20 to 25 US regions. The study assigned cohorts using participant-reported clinical history. A PCR-confirmed or clinician-diagnosed COVID-19 case had contacted exposed participants within 2 weeks of entry. In the source study's methods: Amplification from reference gene primers served as the basis for estimated nucleated cell counts. Clones were sequenced by immunoSEQ multiplex PCR, and TCRdb holds only the in-frame ones, with some missing. The DNA gave D and trimming, while V, J and clone size come from that table. The profile covers 200,000 to 250,000 clones, with around 89% appearing a single time and roughly 16% taken by the ten largest. CDR3 length: 16 amino acids. V lost 2 bases, J lost 6 bases, and 20 bases lay in between. Germline V gene sequence: CDR1 GTSNPN, CDR2 SVGIG (reference sequence).

Sequencing input: PBMCs or T cells enriched from blood (not recorded which). The receptor was isolated from a man aged 25 to 40 who had been exposed to COVID-19. The chain recombines TRBV30 with TRBJ1-5, with a weak D call TRBD1 (5 bases). CDR3 amino acids: CAWSFPPGRVGQPQHF. CDR3 nucleotide sequence: TGTGCCTGGAGTTTTCCCCCGGGCAGGGTTGGTCAGCCCCAGCATTTT. The entire variable domain, with the rest obtained from reference TRBV30 and TRBJ1-5, is as follows: SQTIHQWPATLVQPVGSPLSLECTVEGTSNPNLYWYRQAAGRGLQLLFYSVGIGQISSEVPQNLSASRPQDRQFILSSKKLLLSDSGFYLCAWSFPPGRVGQPQHFGDGTRLSIL.